This TCR beta chain derives from a study of long-term antiretroviral therapy in people with HIV. Every participant gave one or more pre-ART and two or more post-ART PBMC samples. The CDR3 sequence is 14 residues long. Per germline, CDR1 ENHRY and CDR2 SYGVKD. The trim removed 4 bases at V and 6 bases at J, leaving 9 bases unmatched. In its sample, this clone was seen a few times. Researchers ran immunoSEQ v3.0 at survey level. The table came from immunoSEQ multiplex PCR; TCRdb's copy has only in-frame clones and leaves some out. The sample yields more than 20,000 clones, more than 65% seen once. This material consisted of unsorted PBMCs, taken 2.4 to 2.5 years after starting antiretroviral therapy. The clonotype was recovered from a man between 35 and 55 years old with HIV. The chain recombines TRBV10-3 with TRBJ2-7; 7 bases fit TRBD2. The CDR3 sequence is CAISGGAGDREQYF. CDR3 DNA: TGTGCCATCAGTGGAGGGGCGGGGGATCGCGAGCAGTACTTC.